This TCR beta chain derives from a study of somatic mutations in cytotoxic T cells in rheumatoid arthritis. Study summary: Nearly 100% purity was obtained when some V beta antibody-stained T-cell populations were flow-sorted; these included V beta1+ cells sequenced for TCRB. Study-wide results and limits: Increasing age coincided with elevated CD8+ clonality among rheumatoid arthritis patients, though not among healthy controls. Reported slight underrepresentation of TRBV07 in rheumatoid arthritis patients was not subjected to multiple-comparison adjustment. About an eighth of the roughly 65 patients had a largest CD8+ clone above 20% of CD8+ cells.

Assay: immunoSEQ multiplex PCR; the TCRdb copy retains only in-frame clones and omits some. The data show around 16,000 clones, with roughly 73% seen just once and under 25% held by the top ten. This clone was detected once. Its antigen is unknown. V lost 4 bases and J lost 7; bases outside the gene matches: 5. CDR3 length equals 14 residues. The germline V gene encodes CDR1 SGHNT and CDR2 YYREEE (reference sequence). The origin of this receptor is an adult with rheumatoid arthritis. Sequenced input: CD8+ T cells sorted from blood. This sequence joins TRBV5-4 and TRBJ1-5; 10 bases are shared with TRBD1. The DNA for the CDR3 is TGTGCCAGCAGCGCTGGGACAGGGGCCCAGCCCCAGCATTTT. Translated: CASSAGTGAQPQHF.